This is a list of T cell receptor beta chains from one sample in a study of cytomegalovirus exposure and HLA in healthy donors. Clones were sequenced by immunoSEQ multiplex PCR, and TCRdb holds only the in-frame ones, with some missing. Counted here are approximately 160,000 clones, more than 70% occurring once; the ten biggest clones make up 10%. The sequencing input was PBMCs. The receptors stem from a man aged 25-45 years in good health and CMV-seropositive. The CDR3 runs from the conserved cysteine through the conserved F or W. A D gene is named only where the DNA matches it firmly. Where a row states a size, it is once, few, many or the class of an expanded clone; other rows omit it.

J gene	clone size	V gene	D gene	CDR3 protein	CDR3 DNA
TRBJ1-2	NA	TRBV19	NA	CASSIHREGYGYTF	TGTGCCAGTAGTATCCACAGGGAGGGATATGGCTACACCTTC
TRBJ2-5	NA	TRBV7-2	NA	CASSSSRDLRFDQYF	TGTGCCAGCAGCTCCTCGCGGGATTTGAGGTTTGACCAGTACTTC
TRBJ2-7	NA	TRBV30	NA	CAWTPGGALLHF	TGTGCCTGGACCCCGGGCGGGGCCCTCCTTCACTTC
TRBJ2-7	NA	TRBV4-1	NA	CASSQGQGMSYEQYF	TGCGCCAGCAGCCAAGGTCAGGGAATGTCCTACGAGCAGTACTTC
TRBJ2-7	once	TRBV2	TRBD2	CASRTSGSVEQYF	TGTGCCAGCAGGACTAGCGGGTCGGTGGAGCAGTACTTC
TRBJ2-1	NA	TRBV18	TRBD2	CASSPPSLAGAYNEQFF	TGTGCCAGCTCACCACCGAGTCTAGCGGGAGCCTACAATGAGCAGTTCTTC
TRBJ1-2	NA	TRBV5-1	NA	CASSLDLASSWGYTF	TGCGCCAGCAGCTTGGATTTGGCCTCGTCGTGGGGCTACACCTTC
TRBJ2-1	once	TRBV6-1	NA	CASSENDSYNEQFF	TGTGCCAGCAGTGAAAACGACAGCTACAATGAGCAGTTCTTC
TRBJ2-1	NA	TRBV10-2	TRBD2	CASSESKRGGSNEQFF	TGCGCCAGCAGTGAGTCGAAGCGGGGGGGCAGCAATGAGCAGTTCTTC
TRBJ2-2	once	TRBV7-6	TRBD2	CASSLGASGGRTGELFF	TGTGCCAGCAGCTTAGGGGCCTCGGGGGGGAGGACCGGGGAGCTGTTTTTT
TRBJ1-5	NA	TRBV6-6	TRBD1	CASSDRENQPQHF	TGTGCCAGCAGCGACAGGGAAAATCAGCCCCAGCATTTT